This paragraph covers one TCR beta chain sequence. The antigen remains undetermined. Sequencing used immunoSEQ multiplex PCR; TCRdb keeps in-frame clones, though not all of them. The data contain some 9,000 clones, 75% to 95% of them singletons. Time point described: newly diagnosed, previously untreated cHL patient sample. Magnetic negative selection isolated CD8+ T cells from thawed PBMCs. Untreated, newly diagnosed classical Hodgkin lymphoma PBMCs were used for comparison. These data belong to a study of PD-1 blockade in classical Hodgkin lymphoma. Trimming left V 8 bases short and J 6 bases short, with 15 bases between. The CDR3 extends over 12 amino acids. The study's findings and limits: The repertoire differences lack a defined cause, possibly disease activity or prior therapy. Newly diagnosed patients were reported to start with lower TCR diversity than healthy donors.

This TCR came from a human donor with classical Hodgkin lymphoma. The specimen sequenced was CD8+ T cells from blood. The chain recombines TRBV5-3 with TRBJ2-7; the D is unclear. TRBV5-3 carries the ORF label, with uncertain function. CDR3 amino acids: CASSIGWSEQYF. CDR3 nucleotides: TGTGCCAGCAGTATAGGGTGGTCCGAGCAGTACTTC.